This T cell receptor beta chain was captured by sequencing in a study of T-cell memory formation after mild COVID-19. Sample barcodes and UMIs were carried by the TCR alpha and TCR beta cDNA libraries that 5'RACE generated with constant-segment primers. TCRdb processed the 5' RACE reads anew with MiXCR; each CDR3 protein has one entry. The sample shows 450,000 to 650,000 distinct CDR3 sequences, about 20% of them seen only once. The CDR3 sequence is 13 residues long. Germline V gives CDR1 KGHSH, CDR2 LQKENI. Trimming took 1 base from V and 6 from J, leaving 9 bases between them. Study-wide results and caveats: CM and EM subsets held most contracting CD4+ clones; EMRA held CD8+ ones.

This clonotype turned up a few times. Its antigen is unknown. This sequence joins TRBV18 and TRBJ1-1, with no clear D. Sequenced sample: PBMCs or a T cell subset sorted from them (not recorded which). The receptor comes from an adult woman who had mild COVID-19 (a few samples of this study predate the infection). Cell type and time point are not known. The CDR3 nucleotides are TGTGCCAGCTCACCACGAGGGAGGGCTGAAGCTTTCTTT. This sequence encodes CASSPRGRAEAFF.